This entry lists 14 T cell receptor beta chains sequenced from one sample in a study of identical twins. Via MiXCR, TCRdb re-called the 5' RACE reads, giving one row per CDR3 protein. Of around 1.7 million distinct CDR3 sequences in the sample, more than 30% were seen once. What was sequenced was cord blood. Source of these receptors: a newborn girl in good health.

This clonotype was found a few times. V is TRBV5-8 and J is TRBJ2-3; 8 nucleotides line up with TRBD1. Germline trimming cut 3 bases from V and 2 bases from J; bases unmatched to any gene: 8. This CDR3 has 16 residues. The germline V gene has CDR1 SGHTS and CDR2 YDEGEE. CDR3 bases: TGTGCCAGCAGCTATACCGGGACAGGCAACACAGATACGCAGTATTTT. Translation gives CASSYTGTGNTDTQYF.

The V and J genes are TRBV25-1 and TRBJ2-1; 16 bases are a match to TRBD2. The germline V gene has CDR1 MGHDK and CDR2 SYGVNS. Trimming cost V 8 bases and J 10 bases; bases outside gene matches: 8. The CDR3 has 15 amino acids. DNA for the CDR3: TGTGCCAGCTCCACCGGGACTAGCGGGAGGGGGGAGCAGTTCTTC. Translated: CASSTGTSGRGEQFF.

V is TRBV5-1 and J is TRBJ1-1; weak D call: TRBD1 (6 bases). Looked up from germline, CDR1 is SGHRS and CDR2 is YFSETQ. The CDR3 runs to 15 residues. V was pared by 3 bases and J by 1 base, with 13 bases between. The CDR3 loop is CASSSAPGQNTEAFF. For the CDR3, the DNA is TGCGCCAGCAGCTCAGCTCCGGGACAGAACACTGAAGCTTTCTTT.

This chain joins TRBV29-1 and TRBJ2-1; the match to TRBD2 covers 8 bases. V gave up 5 bases and J gave up 5 bases; unmatched junction bases: 8. This CDR3 is built from 14 residues. CDR1 is SQVTM and CDR2 is ANQGSEA in the germline V gene. This chain's CDR3 is CSVPLPGGNNEQFF. In DNA form, the CDR3 reads TGCAGCGTTCCCCTCCCGGGGGGGAACAATGAGCAGTTCTTC.

The chain employs TRBV19 and TRBJ2-6; no clear D. The V gene lost 10 bases and the J gene lost 0 bases, with 19 bases spanning the gap. The CDR3 sequence is 17 residues long. The germline V gene encodes CDR1 LNHDA and CDR2 SQIVND (reference sequence). CDR3 DNA: TGTGCCACCCTTGCGTCGAGTCCTCTCTCTGGGGCCAACGTCCTGACTTTC. Protein product: CATLASSPLSGANVLTF.

This clonotype was counted only a few times. The chain couples TRBV5-1 to TRBJ1-4; D ambiguous. The germline V gene has CDR1 SGHRS and CDR2 YFSETQ. The germline V and J ends were trimmed by 1 base and 8 bases, with 15 bases remaining between them. The CDR3 spans 15 residues. CDR3 loop: CASSLSQALREKLFF. CDR3 sequence (DNA): TGCGCCAGCAGCTTGTCGCAGGCCTTGCGGGAAAAACTGTTTTTT.

This clonotype was seen more than once but under ten times. V usage is TRBV6-9 and J usage is TRBJ2-5; tentative D call: TRBD1 (5 bases). CDR3 size: 12 residues. Germline CDR1 reads MNHGY; CDR2 reads SVAAGI. V was trimmed by 3 bases and J by 11 bases, leaving 13 bases between them. The CDR3 loop is CASSYHDRLQYF. DNA for the CDR3: TGTGCCAGCAGTTACCACGACAGATTGCAGTACTTC.

Note on this clonotype: Because it lacks the conserved phenylalanine or tryptophan at the end, this CDR3 is likely a read error. V usage is TRBV20-1 and J usage is TRBJ1-2; TRBD1 matches at 9 bases. This CDR3 has 12 residues. The V gene's germline CDR1 is DFQATT and CDR2 SNEGSKA (reference sequence). V lost 5 bases to trimming and J lost 8 bases; unmatched junction nucleotides: 6. The CDR3 DNA is TGCAGTGCTGCCACAGGGGGCCGGGGCTACACCGTC. Protein: CSAATGGRGYTV.

The J gene is TRBJ1-6, the V gene TRBV20-1, with 7 bases identical to TRBD1. The V and J ends lost 4 bases and 4 bases, in that order; junction bases with no gene match: 7. CDR1 is DFQATT and CDR2 is SNEGSKA in the germline V gene (reference sequence). This CDR3 region has 15 residues. CDR3 protein: CSAKGQPGYNSPLHF. CDR3 nucleotide sequence: TGCAGTGCTAAGGGACAGCCAGGATATAATTCACCCCTCCACTTT.

This clonotype has more than one count but fewer than ten. The chain carries TRBV11-1 and TRBJ2-3, with unresolved D. In germline, CDR1 is SGHAT, CDR2 FQDESV (reference sequence). Trimming removed 2 bases from V and 8 bases from J, with 11 bases in between. CDR3 length equals 13 residues. This chain's CDR3 is CASSLTPDGTQYF. CDR3 in DNA: TGTGCCAGCAGCTTAACGCCAGACGGTACGCAGTATTTT.

J is TRBJ2-1 and V is TRBV6-1, with D possibly TRBD2 on 5 matching bases. From germline, CDR1 is MNHNS and CDR2 SASEGT. The CDR3 length is 14 residues. V lost 7 bases to trimming and J lost 3 bases, with 13 bases between them. The CDR3 DNA reads as TGTGCCAGCACCACGCGGACTGTCTACAATGAGCAGTTCTTC. The encoded protein is CASTTRTVYNEQFF.

The rearrangement joins TRBV10-3 to TRBJ2-2; 7 bases fit TRBD2. Germline V gene data show CDR1 as ENHRY and CDR2 as SYGVKD. The CDR3 is made up of 14 amino acids. V gave up 3 bases and J gave up 3 bases; unmatched junction bases: 1. The CDR3: CAISETSDTGELFF. CDR3 nucleotide sequence: TGTGCCATCAGTGAAACTAGCGACACCGGGGAGCTGTTTTTT.

Here the CDR3 DNA reads TGTGCCAGCAGCCAAGATATATGGTCTCCAAATCAGCCCCAGCATTTT. Amino acids: CASSQDIWSPNQPQHF. This chain links TRBV4-2 with TRBJ1-5; no firm D call. The CDR3 has 16 residues. V lost 0 bases to trimming and J lost 4 bases, with 13 bases between them. The V gene's germline CDR1 is LGHNA and CDR2 YNFKEQ.

Points on this clonotype: Germline is not matched at one junction end, which may reflect a read error. The V call is TRBV4-2, the J call TRBJ2-1, with D perhaps matching TRBD2 (6 bases). The CDR3 consists of 14 residues. Germline CDR1 LGHNA, CDR2 YNFKEQ. In nucleotides, the CDR3 is TGTGCCAGCCGCCAAACGGGAGTTTCCAATGAGCAGTTCTTC. Its protein is CASRQTGVSNEQFF.